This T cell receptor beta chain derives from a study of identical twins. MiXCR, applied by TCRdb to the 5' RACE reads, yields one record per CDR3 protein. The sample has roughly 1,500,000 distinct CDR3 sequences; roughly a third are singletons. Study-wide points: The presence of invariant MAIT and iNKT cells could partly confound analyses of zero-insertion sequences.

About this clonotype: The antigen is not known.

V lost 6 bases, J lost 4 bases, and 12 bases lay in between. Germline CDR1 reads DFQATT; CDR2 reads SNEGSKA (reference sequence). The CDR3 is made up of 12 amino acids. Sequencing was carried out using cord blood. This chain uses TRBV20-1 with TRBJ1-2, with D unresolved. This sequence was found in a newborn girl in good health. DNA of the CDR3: TGCAGTGCCAACTACGGGAGCTATGGCTACACCTTC. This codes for CSANYGSYGYTF.